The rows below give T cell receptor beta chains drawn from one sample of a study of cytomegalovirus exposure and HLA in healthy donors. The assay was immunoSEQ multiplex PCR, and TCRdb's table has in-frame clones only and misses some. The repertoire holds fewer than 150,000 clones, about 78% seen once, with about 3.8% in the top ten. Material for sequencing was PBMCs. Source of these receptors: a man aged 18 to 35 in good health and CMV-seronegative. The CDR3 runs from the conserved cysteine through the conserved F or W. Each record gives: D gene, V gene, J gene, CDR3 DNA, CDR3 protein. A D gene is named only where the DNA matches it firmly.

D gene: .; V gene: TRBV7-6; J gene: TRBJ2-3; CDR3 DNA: TGTGCCAGCAGCTTAAGCGCAGATACGCAGTATTTT; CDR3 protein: CASSLSADTQYF
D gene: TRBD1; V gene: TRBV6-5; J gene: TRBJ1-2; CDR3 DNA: TGTGCCAGCAGTTACTCGCCGGGACAGGGTTATGGCTACACCTTC; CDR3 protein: CASSYSPGQGYGYTF
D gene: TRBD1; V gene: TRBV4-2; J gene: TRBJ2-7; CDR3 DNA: TGTGCCAGCAGCCCCCAACCCGGGACAGGGTCGTCCGAGCAGTACTTC; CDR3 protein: CASSPQPGTGSSEQYF
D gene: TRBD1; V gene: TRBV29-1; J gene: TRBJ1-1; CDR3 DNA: TGCAGCGCCCTAGACAGGGCCAACACTGAAGCTTTCTTT; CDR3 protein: CSALDRANTEAFF
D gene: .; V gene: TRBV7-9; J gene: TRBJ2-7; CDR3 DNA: TGTGCCAGCAGCTTAGTCGGCAGGGGGAGGTACGAGCAGTACTTC; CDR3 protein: CASSLVGRGRYEQYF
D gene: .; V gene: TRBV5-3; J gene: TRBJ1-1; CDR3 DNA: TGTGCCAGAAGCTCTTCATATGGGGGGGGTCCGAACACTGAAGCTTTCTTT; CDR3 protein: CARSSSYGGGPNTEAFF
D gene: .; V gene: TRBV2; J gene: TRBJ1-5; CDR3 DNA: TGTGCCAGCAAGGGCAGGGAGGAACAGCCCCAGCATTTT; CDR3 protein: CASKGREEQPQHF
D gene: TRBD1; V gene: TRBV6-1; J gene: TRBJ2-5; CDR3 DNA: TGTGCCAGCAAACAGGGGCAGTGGGAGACCCAGTACTTC; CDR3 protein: CASKQGQWETQYF
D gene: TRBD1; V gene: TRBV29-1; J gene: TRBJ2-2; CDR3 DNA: TGCAGCATGGACAGGGCTGGCACCGGGGAGCTGTTTTTT; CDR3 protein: CSMDRAGTGELFF
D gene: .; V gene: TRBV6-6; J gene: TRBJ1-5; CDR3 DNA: TGTGCCAGCATTCGAGCAGCGGGGGACAATCAGCCCCAGCATTTT; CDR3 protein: CASIRAAGDNQPQHF
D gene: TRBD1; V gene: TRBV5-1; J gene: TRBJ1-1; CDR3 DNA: TGCGCCAGCAGCCCCTCAGGACAGGGGGCCGGTGGGGACACTGAAGCTTTCTTT; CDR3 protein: CASSPSGQGAGGDTEAFF
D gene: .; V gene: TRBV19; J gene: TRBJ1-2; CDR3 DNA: TGTGCCAGTACCGCCGGGGGGAACTATGGCTACACCTTC; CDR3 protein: CASTAGGNYGYTF
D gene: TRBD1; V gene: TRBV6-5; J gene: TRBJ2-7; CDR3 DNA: TGTGCCAGCAGTCCGGGACAGGTAACCTACGAGCAGTACTTC; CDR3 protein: CASSPGQVTYEQYF
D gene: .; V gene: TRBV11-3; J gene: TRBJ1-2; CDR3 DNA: TGTGCCAGCAGACCAGATAACGGGCTGGACAGCTGGTATGGCTACACCTTC; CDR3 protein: CASRPDNGLDSWYGYTF